Following are 6 T cell receptor beta chains from one sample sequenced in a study of T cell repertoires in cytomegalovirus infection. TCRdb re-called the reads through MiXCR, storing one row per CDR3 protein. In the table there are about 830,000 distinct CDR3 sequences, 30% to 35% of which are singletons. These receptors lack a known antigen. The material was cultured CD8+ T cells from PBMCs, obtained from culture after CMV antigen stimulation. These TCRs come from a human donor in good health (CMV status not recorded). Some clones in this sample may be carry-over from other donors' samples.

The V gene is TRBV28, the J gene TRBJ2-7; 10 bases line up with TRBD2. Germline V gives CDR1 MDHEN, CDR2 SYDVKM. V lost 5 bases and J lost 2; bases outside the gene matches: 6. CDR3 size: 15 residues. This chain's CDR3 is CASSRLAGETYEQYV. The CDR3 region has the DNA TGTGCCAGCAGTCGTCTAGCGGGGGAAACCTACGAGCAGTACGTC.

This chain uses TRBV5-1 with TRBJ2-7; 10 positions match TRBD1. This CDR3 spans 19 amino acids. J was trimmed by 7 bases and V by 4 bases; bases with no gene match: 23. Germline CDR1 reads SGHRS; CDR2 reads YFSETQ. CDR3 amino acids: CASSPKPGTGVHRKSEQYV. The CDR3 coding sequence is TGCGCCAGCAGCCCGAAGCCCGGGACAGGGGTCCATAGGAAATCGGAGCAGTACGTC.

This clonotype has a count of ten or more. The chain is built from TRBV7-3 and TRBJ2-3; TRBD2 matches 8 bases. This CDR3 spans 18 amino acids. Trimming at V came to 5 bases and at J to 2 bases, leaving 15 bases not matched to a gene. Per germline, CDR1 SGHTA and CDR2 FQGTGA. CDR3 residues: CASSLNGGGYASTDTQYF. The CDR3 DNA follows: TGTGCCAGCAGCCTGAATGGCGGGGGGTACGCCTCCACAGATACGCAGTATTTT.

This clonotype was seen more than once but under ten times. V usage is TRBV7-8 and J usage is TRBJ1-5; 7 bases line up with TRBD1. This CDR3 contains 16 residues. CDR1 and CDR2 (germline): SGHVS, FQNEAQ. The J segment lost 0 bases and the V segment lost 5 bases, leaving 7 bases of the junction unmatched. Here the CDR3 reads CASSPYRGSSNQPQHF. The CDR3 DNA sequence: TGTGCCAGCAGCCCATACAGGGGTAGTAGCAATCAGCCCCAGCATTTT.

The V call is TRBV6-8, the J call TRBJ1-1; 7 positions agree with TRBD1. This CDR3 has 13 amino acids. V lost 3 bases and J lost 8; bases outside the gene matches: 6. Germline CDR1 and CDR2: MNHGY and SAAAGT. The DNA for the CDR3 is TGTGCCAGCAGTTATACGGGGGACAGCGAAGCTTTCTTT. Its translation: CASSYTGDSEAFF.

This clonotype was recorded a few times. The chain joins TRBV19 to TRBJ2-7; 8 bases line up with TRBD1. V lost 9 bases and J lost 5; bases outside the gene matches: 9. Germline loops: CDR1 LNHDA, CDR2 SQIVND (reference sequence). The CDR3 totals 13 residues. CDR3 sequence (DNA): TGTGCCAGCATGGGACAGGAGCTAAACGAGCAGTACTTC. Translating gives CASMGQELNEQYF.